This TCR beta chain stems from a study of glioma-infiltrating T cells after dendritic cell vaccination. About the study: Patients received autologous tumor lysate-pulsed dendritic cell vaccination between about 2002 and 2013. Autologous tumor lysate was loaded overnight onto monocyte-derived dendritic cells grown less than 8 days with IL-4 and GM-CSF. General study results and limits: Estimated pretreatment TIL content predicted outcome after dendritic cell vaccination.

Sequencing was performed with immunoSEQ multiplex PCR; in TCRdb, only in-frame clones are kept and a portion is missing. The table lists some 73,000 clones, about four fifths of them singletons. Of note for this clone: Its matching antigen is unknown.

Germline values: CDR1 LGHNT, CDR2 FRNRAP. With 2 bases removed from V and 4 bases from J, the gap between germline ends came to 11 bases. The CDR3 totals 14 residues. This clonotype originated in a human donor with glioblastoma. The material sequenced was blood, taken before dendritic cell vaccination. This chain joins TRBV12-5 and TRBJ2-5, with a weak D call TRBD1 (6 bases). CDR3 in amino acids: CASGLTGPRETQYF. The DNA of the CDR3 is TGTGCTAGTGGTTTGACAGGGCCCAGAGAGACCCAGTACTTC.